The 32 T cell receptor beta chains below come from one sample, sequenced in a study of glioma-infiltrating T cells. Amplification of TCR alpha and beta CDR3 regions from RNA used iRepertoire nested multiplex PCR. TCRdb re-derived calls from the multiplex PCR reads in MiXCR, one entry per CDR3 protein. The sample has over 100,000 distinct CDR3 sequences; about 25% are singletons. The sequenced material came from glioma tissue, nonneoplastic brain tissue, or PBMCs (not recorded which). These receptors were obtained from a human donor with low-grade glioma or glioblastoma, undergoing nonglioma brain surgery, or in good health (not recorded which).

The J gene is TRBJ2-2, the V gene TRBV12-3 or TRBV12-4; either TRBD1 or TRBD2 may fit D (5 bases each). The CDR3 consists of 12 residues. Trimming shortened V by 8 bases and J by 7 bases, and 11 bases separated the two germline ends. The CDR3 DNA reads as TGTGCCAGCGAGGGACCGGGCGGGGAGCTGTTTTTT. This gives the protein CASEGPGGELFF.

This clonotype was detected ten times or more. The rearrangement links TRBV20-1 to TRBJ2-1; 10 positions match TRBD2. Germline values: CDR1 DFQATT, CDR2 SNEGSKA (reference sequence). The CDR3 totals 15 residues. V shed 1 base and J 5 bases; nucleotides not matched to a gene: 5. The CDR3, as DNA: TGCAGTGCTAGAGTTGGGCTAGCGGGGGACAATGAGCAGTTCTTC. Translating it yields CSARVGLAGDNEQFF.

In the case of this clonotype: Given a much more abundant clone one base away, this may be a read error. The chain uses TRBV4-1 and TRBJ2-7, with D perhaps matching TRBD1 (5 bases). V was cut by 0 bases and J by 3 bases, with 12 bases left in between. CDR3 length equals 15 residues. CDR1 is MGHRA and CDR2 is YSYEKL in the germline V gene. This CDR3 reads CASSQDSMGHYEQYF. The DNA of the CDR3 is TGCGCCAGCAGCCAAGATTCAATGGGGCACTACGAGCAGTACTTC.

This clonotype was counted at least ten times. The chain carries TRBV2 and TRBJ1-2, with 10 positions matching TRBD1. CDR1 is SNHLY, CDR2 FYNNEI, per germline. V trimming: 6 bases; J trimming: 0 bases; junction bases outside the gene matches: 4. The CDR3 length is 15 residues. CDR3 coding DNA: TGTGCCAGCAGGCCCGACAGGGGGCCTAACTATGGCTACACCTTC. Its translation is CASRPDRGPNYGYTF.

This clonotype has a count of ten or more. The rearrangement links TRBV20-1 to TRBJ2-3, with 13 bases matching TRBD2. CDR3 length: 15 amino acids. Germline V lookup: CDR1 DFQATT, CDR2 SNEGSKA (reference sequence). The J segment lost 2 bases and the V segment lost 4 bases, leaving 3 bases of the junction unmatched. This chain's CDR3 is CSATGTSGTTDTQYF. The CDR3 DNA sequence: TGCAGTGCTACTGGGACTAGCGGGACCACAGATACGCAGTATTTT.

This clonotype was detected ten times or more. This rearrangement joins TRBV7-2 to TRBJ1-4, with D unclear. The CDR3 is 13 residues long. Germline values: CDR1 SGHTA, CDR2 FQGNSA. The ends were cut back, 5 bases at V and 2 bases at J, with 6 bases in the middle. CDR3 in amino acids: CASSVYTNEKLFF. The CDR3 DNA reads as TGTGCCAGCAGCGTATACACTAATGAAAAACTGTTTTTT.

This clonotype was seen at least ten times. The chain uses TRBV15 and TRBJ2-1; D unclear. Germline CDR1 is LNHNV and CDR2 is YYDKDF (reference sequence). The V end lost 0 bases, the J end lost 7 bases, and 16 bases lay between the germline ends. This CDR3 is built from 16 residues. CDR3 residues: CATSRDVGASRNEQFF. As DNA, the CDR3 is TGTGCCACCAGCAGAGATGTGGGTGCTTCCAGGAATGAGCAGTTCTTC.

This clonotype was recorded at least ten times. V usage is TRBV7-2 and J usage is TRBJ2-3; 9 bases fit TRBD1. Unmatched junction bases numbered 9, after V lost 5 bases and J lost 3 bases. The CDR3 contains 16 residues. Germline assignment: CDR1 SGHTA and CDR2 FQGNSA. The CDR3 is CASSLGFGTGTDTQYF. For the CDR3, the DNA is TGTGCCAGCAGCCTAGGTTTCGGGACAGGGACAGATACGCAGTATTTT.

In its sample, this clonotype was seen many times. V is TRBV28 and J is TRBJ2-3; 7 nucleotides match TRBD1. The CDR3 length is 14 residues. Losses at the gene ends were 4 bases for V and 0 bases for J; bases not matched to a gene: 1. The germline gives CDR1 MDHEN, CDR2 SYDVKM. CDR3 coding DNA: TGTGCCAGCAGTTCGGGACAGAGCACAGATACGCAGTATTTT. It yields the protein CASSSGQSTDTQYF.

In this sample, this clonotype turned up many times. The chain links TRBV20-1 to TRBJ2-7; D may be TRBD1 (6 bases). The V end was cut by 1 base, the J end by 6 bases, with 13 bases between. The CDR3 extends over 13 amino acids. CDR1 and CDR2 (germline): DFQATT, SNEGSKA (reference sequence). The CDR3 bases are TGCAGTGCTAGAGTAGGGGGATCTGTCGAGCAGTACTTC. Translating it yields CSARVGGSVEQYF.

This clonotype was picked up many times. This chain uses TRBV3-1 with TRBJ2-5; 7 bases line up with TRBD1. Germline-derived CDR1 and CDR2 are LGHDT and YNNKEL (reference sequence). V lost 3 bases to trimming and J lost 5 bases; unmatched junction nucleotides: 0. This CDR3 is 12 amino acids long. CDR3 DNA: TGTGCCAGCAGCCAGACAGGGGAGACCCAGTACTTC. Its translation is CASSQTGETQYF.

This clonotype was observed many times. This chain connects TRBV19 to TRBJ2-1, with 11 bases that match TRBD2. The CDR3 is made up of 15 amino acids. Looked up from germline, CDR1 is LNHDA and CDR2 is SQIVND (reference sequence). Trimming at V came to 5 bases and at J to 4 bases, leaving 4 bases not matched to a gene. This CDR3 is CASSPSGGTYNEQFF. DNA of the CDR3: TGTGCCAGTAGTCCTAGCGGGGGGACTTACAATGAGCAGTTCTTC.

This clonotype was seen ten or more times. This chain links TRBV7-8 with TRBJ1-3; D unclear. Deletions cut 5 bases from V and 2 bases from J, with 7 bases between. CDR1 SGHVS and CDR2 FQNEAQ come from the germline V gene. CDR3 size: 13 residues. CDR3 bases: TGTGCCAGCAGCACTAGGGCTGGAAACACCATATATTTT. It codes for CASSTRAGNTIYF.

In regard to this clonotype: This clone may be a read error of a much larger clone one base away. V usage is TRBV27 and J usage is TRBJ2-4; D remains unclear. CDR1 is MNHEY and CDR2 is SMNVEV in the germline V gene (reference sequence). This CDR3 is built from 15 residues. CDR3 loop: CARSFRREAKNIQYF. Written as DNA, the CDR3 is TGTGCCAGAAGTTTCCGTAGAGAAGCCAAAAACATTCAGTACTTC.

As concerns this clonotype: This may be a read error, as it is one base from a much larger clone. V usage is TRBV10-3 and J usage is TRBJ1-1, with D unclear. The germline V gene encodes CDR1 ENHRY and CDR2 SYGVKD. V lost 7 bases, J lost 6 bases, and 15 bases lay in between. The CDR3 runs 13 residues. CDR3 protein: CAIIPTGTPEAFF. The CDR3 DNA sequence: TGTGCCATCATTCCCACGGGTACCCCTGAAGCTTTCTTT.

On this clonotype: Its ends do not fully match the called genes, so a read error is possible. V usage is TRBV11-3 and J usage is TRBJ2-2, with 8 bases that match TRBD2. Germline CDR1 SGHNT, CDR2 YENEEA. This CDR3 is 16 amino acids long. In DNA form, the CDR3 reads TGTGCCAGCAGCTTAGGGAATAGCGGGAACACCGGGGATCTGTTTTTT. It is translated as CASSLGNSGNTGDLFF.

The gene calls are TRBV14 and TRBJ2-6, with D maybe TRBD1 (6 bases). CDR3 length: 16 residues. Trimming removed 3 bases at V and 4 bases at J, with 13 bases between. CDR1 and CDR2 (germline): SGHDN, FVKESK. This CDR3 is CASSQARGDGANVLTF. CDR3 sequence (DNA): TGTGCCAGCAGCCAGGCCAGGGGCGACGGGGCCAACGTCCTGACTTTC.

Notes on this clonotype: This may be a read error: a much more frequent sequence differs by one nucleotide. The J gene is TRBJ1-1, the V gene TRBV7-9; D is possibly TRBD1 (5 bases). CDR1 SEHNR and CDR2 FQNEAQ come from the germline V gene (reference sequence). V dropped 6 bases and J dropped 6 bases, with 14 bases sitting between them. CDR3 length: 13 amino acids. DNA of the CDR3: TGTGCCAGCAGTTCTGCAGGGTTCGCTGAAGCTTTCTTT. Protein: CASSSAGFAEAFF.

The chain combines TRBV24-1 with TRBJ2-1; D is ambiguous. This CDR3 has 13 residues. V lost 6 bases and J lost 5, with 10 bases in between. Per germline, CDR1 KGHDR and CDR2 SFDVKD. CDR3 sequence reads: CATSKLENNEQFF. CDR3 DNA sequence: TGTGCCACCAGTAAACTGGAAAACAATGAGCAGTTCTTC.

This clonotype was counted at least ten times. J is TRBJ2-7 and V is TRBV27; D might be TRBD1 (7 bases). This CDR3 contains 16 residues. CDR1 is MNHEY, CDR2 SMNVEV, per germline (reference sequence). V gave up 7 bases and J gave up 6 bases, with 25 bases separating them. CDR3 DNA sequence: TGTGCCAGCATCAAATATCAGGGGGGCAAAGGGGCCGAGCAGTACTTC. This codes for CASIKYQGGKGAEQYF.

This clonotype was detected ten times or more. The CDR3 DNA sequence: TGTGCCAGCAGTTACGTTCGGGGCAGTCAGCCCCAGCATTTT. Translation gives CASSYVRGSQPQHF. V is TRBV6-2 or TRBV6-3 and J is TRBJ1-5; tentative D call: TRBD1 (5 bases). The CDR3 spans 14 residues. V lost 2 bases to trimming and J lost 6 bases, with 11 bases between them. Germline assignment: CDR1 MNHEY and CDR2 SVGEGT.

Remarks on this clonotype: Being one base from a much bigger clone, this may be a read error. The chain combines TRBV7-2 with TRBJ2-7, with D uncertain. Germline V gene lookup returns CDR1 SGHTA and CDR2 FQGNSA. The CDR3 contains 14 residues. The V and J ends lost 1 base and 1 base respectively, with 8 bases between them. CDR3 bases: TGTGCCAGCAGCTTAGGTTGGGCTTCCTACGAGCAGTACTTC. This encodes CASSLGWASYEQYF.

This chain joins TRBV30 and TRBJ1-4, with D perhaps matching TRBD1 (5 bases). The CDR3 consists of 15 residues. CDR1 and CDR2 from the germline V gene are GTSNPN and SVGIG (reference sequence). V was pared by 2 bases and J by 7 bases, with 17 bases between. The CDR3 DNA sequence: TGTGCCTGGAGTTCCGACAGAACGGTTGGTGAAAAACTGTTTTTT. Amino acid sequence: CAWSSDRTVGEKLFF. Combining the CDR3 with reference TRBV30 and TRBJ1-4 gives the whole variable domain SQTIHQWPATLVQPVGSPLSLECTVEGTSNPNLYWYRQAAGRGLQLLFYSVGIGQISSEVPQNLSASRPQDRQFILSSKKLLLSDSGFYLCAWSSDRTVGEKLFFGSGTQLSVL.

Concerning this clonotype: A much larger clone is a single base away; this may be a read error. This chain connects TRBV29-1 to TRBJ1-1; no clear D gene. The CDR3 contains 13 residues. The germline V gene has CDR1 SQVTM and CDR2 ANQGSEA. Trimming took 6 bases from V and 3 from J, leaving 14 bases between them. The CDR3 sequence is CSVGTEMDTEAFF. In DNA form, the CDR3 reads TGCAGCGTCGGAACAGAGATGGACACTGAAGCTTTCTTT.

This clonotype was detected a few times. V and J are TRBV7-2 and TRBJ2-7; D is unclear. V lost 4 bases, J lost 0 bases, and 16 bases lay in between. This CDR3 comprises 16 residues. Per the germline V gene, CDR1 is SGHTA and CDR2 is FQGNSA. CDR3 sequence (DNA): TGTGCCAGCAGCTCTCTCGGCGGTGAGAGCTCCTACGAGCAGTACTTC. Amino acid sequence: CASSSLGGESSYEQYF.

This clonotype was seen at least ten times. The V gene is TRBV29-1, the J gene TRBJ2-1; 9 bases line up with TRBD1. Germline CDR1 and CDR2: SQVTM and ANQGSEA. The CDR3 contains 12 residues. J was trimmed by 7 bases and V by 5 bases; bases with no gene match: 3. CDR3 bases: TGCAGCGTTTCGACAGGGGGTAATGAGCAGTTCTTC. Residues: CSVSTGGNEQFF.

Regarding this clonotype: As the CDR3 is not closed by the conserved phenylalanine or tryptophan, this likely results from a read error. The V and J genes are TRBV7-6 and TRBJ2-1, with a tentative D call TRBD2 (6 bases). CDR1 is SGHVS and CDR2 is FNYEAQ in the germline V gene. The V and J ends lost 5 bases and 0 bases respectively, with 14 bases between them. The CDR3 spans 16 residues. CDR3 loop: CASSTHGLRSYNEQFS. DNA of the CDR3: TGTGCCAGCAGCACCCATGGACTACGCTCCTACAATGAGCAGTTCTCC.

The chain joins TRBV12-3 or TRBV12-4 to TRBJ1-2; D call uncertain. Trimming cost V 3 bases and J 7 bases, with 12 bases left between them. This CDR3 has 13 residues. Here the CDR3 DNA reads TGTGCCAGCAGTTTGAGTGTTTTGGCTGGCTACACCTTC. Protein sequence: CASSLSVLAGYTF.

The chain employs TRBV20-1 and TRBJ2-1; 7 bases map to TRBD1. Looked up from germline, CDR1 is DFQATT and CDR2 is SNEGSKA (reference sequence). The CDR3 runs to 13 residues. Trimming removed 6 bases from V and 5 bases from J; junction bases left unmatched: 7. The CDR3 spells CSAARDRDNEQFF. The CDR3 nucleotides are TGCAGTGCGGCTCGGGACAGAGACAATGAGCAGTTCTTC.

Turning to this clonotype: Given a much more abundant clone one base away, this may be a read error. The CDR3, as DNA: TGTGCCACCAGCAGAGATGGGGACAGCTACAATGAGCAGTTCTTC. Its translation: CATSRDGDSYNEQFF. The chain has TRBV15 and TRBJ2-1, with 7 bases aligning to TRBD1. J gave up 3 bases and V 0 bases, and 2 bases lay outside the gene matches. The germline V gene has CDR1 LNHNV and CDR2 YYDKDF (reference sequence). The length of the CDR3 is 15 residues.

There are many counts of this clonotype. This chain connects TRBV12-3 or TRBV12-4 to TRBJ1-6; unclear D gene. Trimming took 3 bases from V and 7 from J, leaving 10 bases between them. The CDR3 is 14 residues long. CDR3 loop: CASSFRAANSPLHF. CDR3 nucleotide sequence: TGTGCCAGCAGTTTTCGGGCCGCCAATTCACCCCTCCACTTT.

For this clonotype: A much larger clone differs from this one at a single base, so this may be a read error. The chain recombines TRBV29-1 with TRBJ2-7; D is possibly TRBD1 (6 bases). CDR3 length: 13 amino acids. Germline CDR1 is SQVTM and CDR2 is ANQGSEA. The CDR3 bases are TGCGGCGTTGTACAGGGCAGAGCGTGGGAGCAGTACTTC. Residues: CGVVQGRAWEQYF.